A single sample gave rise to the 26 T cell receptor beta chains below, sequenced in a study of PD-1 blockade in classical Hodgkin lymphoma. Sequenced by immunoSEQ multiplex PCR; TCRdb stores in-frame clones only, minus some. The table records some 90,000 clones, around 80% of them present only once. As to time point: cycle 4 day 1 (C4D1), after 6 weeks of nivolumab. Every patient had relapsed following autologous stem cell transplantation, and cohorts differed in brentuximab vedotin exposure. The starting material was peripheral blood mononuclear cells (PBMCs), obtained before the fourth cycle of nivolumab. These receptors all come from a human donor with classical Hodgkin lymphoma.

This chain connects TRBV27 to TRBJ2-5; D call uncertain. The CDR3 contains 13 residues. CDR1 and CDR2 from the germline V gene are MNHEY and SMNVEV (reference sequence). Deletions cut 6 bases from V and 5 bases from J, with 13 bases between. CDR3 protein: CASRSGSWETQYF. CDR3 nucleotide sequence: TGTGCCAGCAGATCGGGCAGTTGGGAGACCCAGTACTTC.

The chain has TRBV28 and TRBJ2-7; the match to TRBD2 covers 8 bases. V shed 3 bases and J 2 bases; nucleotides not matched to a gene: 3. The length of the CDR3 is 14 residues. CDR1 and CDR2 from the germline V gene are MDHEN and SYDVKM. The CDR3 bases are TGTGCCAGCAGTTTGGTTAGCGGGACCTACGAGCAGTACTTC. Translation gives CASSLVSGTYEQYF.

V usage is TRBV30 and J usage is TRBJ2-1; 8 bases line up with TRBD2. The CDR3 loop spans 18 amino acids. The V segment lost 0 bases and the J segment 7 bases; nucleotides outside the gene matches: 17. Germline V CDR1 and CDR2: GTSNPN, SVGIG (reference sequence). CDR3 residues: CAWSVREGTTDLGNEQFF. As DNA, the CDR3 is TGTGCCTGGAGTGTACGGGAGGGAACAACAGATCTCGGGAATGAGCAGTTCTTC.

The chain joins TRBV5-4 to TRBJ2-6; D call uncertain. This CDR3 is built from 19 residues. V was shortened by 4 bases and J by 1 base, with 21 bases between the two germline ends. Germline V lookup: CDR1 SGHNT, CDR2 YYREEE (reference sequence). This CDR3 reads CASSPPSPVTLSGANVLTF. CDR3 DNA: TGTGCCAGCAGCCCCCCTTCCCCAGTCACACTATCTGGGGCCAACGTCCTGACTTTC. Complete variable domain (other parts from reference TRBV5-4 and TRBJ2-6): ETGVTQSPTHLIKTRGQQVTLRCSSQSGHNTVSWYQQALGQGPQFIFQYYREEENGRGNFPPRFSGLQFPNYSSELNVNALELDDSALYLCASSPPSPVTLSGANVLTFGAGSRLTVL.

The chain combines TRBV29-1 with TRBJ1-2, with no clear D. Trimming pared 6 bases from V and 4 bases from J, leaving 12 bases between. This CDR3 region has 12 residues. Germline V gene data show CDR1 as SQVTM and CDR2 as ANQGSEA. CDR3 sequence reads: CSVLERSYGYTF. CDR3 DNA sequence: TGCAGCGTCCTCGAAAGGAGCTATGGCTACACCTTC.

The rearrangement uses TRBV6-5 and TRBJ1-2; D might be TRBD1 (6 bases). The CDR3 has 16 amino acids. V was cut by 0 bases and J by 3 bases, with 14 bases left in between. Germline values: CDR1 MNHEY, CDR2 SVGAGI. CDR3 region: CASSYSRTVDYYGYTF. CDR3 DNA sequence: TGTGCCAGCAGTTACTCGCGGACAGTTGACTACTATGGCTACACCTTC.

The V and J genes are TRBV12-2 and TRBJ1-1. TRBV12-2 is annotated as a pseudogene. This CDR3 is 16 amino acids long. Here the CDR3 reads CASRNPGEGPNTEAFF. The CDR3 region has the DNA TGTGCAAGTCGCAACCCCGGGGAGGGTCCCAACACTGAAGCTTTCTTT.

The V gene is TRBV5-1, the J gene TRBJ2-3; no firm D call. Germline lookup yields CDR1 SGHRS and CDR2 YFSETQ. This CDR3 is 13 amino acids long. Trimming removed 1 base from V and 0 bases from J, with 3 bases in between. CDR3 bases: TGCGCCAGCAGCTTGACTAGCACAGATACGCAGTATTTT. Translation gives CASSLTSTDTQYF.

The CDR3: CASSFRTSTDTQYF. The CDR3 DNA reads as TGTGCCAGCAGCTTCAGGACTAGCACAGATACGCAGTATTTT. This rearrangement joins TRBV9 to TRBJ2-3; D is perhaps TRBD2 (5 bases). Germline V gene lookup returns CDR1 SGDLS and CDR2 YYNGEE. This CDR3 has 14 amino acids. With 4 bases removed from V and 0 bases from J, the gap between germline ends came to 9 bases. The full variable domain, in which reference TRBV9 and TRBJ2-3 provide the parts outside the CDR3, is DSGVTQTPKHLITATGQRVTLRCSPRSGDLSVYWYQQSLDQGLQFLIQYYNGEERAKGNILERFSAQQFPDLHSELNLSSLELGDSALYFCASSFRTSTDTQYFGPGTRLTVL.

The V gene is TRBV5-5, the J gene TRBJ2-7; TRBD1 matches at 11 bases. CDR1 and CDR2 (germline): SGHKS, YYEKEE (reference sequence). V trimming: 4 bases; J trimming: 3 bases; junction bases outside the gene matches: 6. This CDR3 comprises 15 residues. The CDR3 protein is CASSGPGTGGYEQYF. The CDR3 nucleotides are TGTGCCAGCAGCGGTCCCGGGACAGGGGGCTACGAGCAGTACTTC.

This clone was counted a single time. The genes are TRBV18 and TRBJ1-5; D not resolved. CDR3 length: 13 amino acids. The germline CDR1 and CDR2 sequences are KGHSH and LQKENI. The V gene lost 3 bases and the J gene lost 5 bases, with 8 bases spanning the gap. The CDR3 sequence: CASSPSEHQPQHF. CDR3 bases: TGTGCCAGCTCACCCTCTGAACATCAGCCCCAGCATTTT.

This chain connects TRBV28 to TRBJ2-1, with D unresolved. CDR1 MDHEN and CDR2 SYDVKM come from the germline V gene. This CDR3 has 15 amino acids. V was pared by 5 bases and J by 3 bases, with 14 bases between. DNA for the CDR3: TGTGCCAGCAGTCCCCTCGCGGAATACTACAATGAGCAGTTCTTC. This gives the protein CASSPLAEYYNEQFF.

CDR3: CASSYGTDGNTIYF. The DNA of the CDR3 is TGTGCCAGCAGCTACGGGACTGATGGAAACACCATATATTTT. This chain links TRBV13 with TRBJ1-3, with D maybe TRBD1 (5 bases). Germline assignment: CDR1 PRHDT and CDR2 FYEKMQ (reference sequence). V shed 4 bases and J shed 3 bases, with 10 bases lying between them. The CDR3 is made up of 14 amino acids.

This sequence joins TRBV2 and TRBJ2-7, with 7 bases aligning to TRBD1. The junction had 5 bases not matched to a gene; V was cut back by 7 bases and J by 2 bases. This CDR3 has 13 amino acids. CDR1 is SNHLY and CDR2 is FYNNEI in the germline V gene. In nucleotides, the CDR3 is TGTGCCAGCACCGGGACAGAGGCCTACGAGCAGTACTTC. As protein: CASTGTEAYEQYF.

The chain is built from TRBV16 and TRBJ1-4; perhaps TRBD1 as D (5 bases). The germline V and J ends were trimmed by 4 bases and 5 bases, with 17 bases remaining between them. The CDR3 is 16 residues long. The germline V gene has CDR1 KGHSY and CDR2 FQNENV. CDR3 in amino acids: CASSLGGGFRNEKLFF. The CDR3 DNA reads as TGTGCCAGCAGCCTCGGTGGGGGGTTTCGGAATGAAAAACTGTTTTTT.

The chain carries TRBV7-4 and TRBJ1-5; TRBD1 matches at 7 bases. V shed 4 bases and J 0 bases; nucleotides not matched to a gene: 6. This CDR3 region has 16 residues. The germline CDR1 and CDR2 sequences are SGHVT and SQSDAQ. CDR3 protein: CASSSDRENSNQPQHF. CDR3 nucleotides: TGTGCCAGCAGCTCCGACAGGGAGAATAGCAATCAGCCCCAGCATTTT.

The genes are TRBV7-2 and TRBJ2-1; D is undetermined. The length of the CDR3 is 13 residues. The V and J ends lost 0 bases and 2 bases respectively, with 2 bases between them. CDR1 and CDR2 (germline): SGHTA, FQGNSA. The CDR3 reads CASSLAPYNEQFF. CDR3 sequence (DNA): TGTGCCAGCAGCTTAGCCCCCTACAATGAGCAGTTCTTC.

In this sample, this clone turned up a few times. CDR3 DNA sequence: TGTGCCAGCAGCTTAGCGTTGCGTTTCAATGAGCAGTTCTTC. Translated, it gives CASSLALRFNEQFF. V gene TRBV7-9 combines with J gene TRBJ2-1, with D uncertain. The germline V gene has CDR1 SEHNR and CDR2 FQNEAQ (reference sequence). This CDR3 region has 14 residues. Trimming took 0 bases from V and 6 from J, leaving 9 bases between them.

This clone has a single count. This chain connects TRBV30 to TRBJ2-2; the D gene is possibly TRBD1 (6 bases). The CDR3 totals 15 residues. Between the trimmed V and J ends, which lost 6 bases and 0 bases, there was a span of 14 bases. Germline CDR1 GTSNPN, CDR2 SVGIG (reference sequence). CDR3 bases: TGTGCCTGCTCCCGAGGGACAACGAACACCGGGGAGCTGTTTTTT. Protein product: CACSRGTTNTGELFF.

The CDR3 region has the DNA TGTGCCAGCAGCTTATTCCGACAGCAACCTAACTATGGCTACACCTTC. This translates into CASSLFRQQPNYGYTF. The chain uses TRBV7-8 and TRBJ1-2; tentatively, D is TRBD1 (5 bases). This CDR3 is 16 amino acids long. CDR1 and CDR2 from the germline V gene are SGHVS and FQNEAQ. V lost 2 bases and J lost 0, with 13 bases in between.

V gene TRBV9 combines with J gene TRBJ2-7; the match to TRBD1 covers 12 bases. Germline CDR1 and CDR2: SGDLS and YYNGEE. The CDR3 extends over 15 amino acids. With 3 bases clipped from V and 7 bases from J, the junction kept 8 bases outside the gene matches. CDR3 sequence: CASSADGDRGQEQYF. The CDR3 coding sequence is TGTGCCAGCAGCGCAGATGGGGACAGGGGGCAAGAGCAGTACTTC.

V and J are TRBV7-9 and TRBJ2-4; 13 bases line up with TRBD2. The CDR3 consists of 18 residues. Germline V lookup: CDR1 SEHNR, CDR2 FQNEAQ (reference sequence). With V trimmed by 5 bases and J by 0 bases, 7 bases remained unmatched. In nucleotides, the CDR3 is TGTGCCAGCAGCGCCGGACTAGCGGGGGTCCTAGCCAAAAACATTCAGTACTTC. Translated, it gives CASSAGLAGVLAKNIQYF.

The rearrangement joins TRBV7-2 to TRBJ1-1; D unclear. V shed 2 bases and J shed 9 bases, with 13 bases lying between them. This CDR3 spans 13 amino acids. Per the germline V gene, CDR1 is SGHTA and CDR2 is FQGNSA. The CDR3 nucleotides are TGTGCCAGCAGCTTAAGTGGCAGGATAAAAGCTTTCTTT. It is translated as CASSLSGRIKAFF.

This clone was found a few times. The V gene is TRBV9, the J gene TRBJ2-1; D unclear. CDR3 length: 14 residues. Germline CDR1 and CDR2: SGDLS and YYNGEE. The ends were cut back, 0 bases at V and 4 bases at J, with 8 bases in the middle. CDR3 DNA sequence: TGTGCCAGCAGCGTAGTCGGTGGATACAATGAGCAGTTCTTC. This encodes CASSVVGGYNEQFF.

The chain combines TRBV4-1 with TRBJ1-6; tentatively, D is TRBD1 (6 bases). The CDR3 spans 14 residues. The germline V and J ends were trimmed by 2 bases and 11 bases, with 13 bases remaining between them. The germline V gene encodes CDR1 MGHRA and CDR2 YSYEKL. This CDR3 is CASSQYREPTPLHF. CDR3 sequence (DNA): TGCGCCAGCAGCCAATACAGGGAGCCTACACCCCTCCACTTT.

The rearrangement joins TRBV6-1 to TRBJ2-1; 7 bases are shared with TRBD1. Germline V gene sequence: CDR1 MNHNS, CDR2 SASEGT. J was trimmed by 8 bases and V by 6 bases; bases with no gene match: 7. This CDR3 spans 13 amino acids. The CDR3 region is CASRRGQSDEQFF. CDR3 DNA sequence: TGTGCCAGCAGACGGGGACAGTCGGATGAGCAGTTCTTC.